What follows is one TCR beta chain and its context. Other DNA variants within this sample encode the same CDR3. This CDR3 comprises 12 residues. Germline V gene lookup returns CDR1 SGDLS and CDR2 YYNGEE. V shed 0 bases and J shed 9 bases, with 7 bases lying between them. The assay was immunoSEQ multiplex PCR, and TCRdb's table has in-frame clones only and misses some. The sample yields roughly 95,000 clones, 65% to 90% seen once. The data stem from a study of OX40 agonist ivuxolimab in advanced cancers. Study in general: Prior anti-PD-1, anti-PD-L1 or anti-CTLA-4 therapy did not bar entry, and more than 35% had some.

This receptor was obtained from an adult with an advanced solid tumor such as melanoma, head and neck, liver or kidney cancer. This sample comprised CD4+ or CD8+ T cells sorted from blood, obtained in a trial of the OX40 agonist ivuxolimab. The genes are TRBV9 and TRBJ2-1; no reliable D call. CDR3 nucleotide sequence: TGTGCCAGCAGCGTAGTCCTTGGTGAGCAGTTCTTC. Translating it yields CASSVVLGEQFF.